The sample holds many counts of the clone carrying this TCR beta chain. This entry is derived from a study of T cells in Graves' hyperthyroidism and ophthalmopathy. Germline V CDR1 and CDR2: LNHDA, SQIVND (reference sequence). With 5 bases clipped from V and 5 bases from J, the junction kept 4 bases outside the gene matches. CDR3 length: 14 residues. RNA transcripts gave rise to amplified TCR beta CDR3 regions. HTBI primers drove first-round RT-PCR of the TCR CDR3. MiXCR, run by TCRdb on the multiplex PCR reads, gives a single entry per CDR3 protein. The sample lists around 100,000 distinct CDR3 sequences; approximately 50% were seen once.

This TCR was sampled from a man in his forties with Graves' hyperthyroidism. This chain links TRBV19 with TRBJ2-5, with 11 bases aligning to TRBD1. The source material was blood. CDR3 loop: CASSGQGARETQYF. As DNA, the CDR3 is TGTGCCAGTAGTGGACAGGGGGCGCGGGAGACCCAGTACTTC.